The 20 T cell receptor beta chains given below trace back to one sample, sequenced in a study of blood T cell repertoires in COVID-19 (dated by TCRdb to the early 2020s). The library was prepared using the immunoSEQ multiplex PCR assay. TCRdb mirrors the immuneACCESS table, restricted to in-frame sequences. Some clones are absent from its copies; in checked studies, under half trace to an unresolved V gene, and the reason for the others is unknown. In this sample the table shows about 36,000 clones, 75% to 85% of which occur a single time. The ten biggest clones cover 42% of the sample. Sequenced input: peripheral blood. The receptors originated from a human donor in a cohort sampled during active or convalescent COVID-19. The donor label of this sample is uncertain.

The sample holds one count of this clone. The chain carries TRBV9 and TRBJ1-1; D might be TRBD1 (6 bases). The germline CDR1 and CDR2 sequences are SGDLS and YYNGEE. The V and J ends lost 3 bases and 7 bases respectively, with 16 bases between them. The CDR3 loop spans 14 amino acids. The DNA for the CDR3 is TGTGCCAGCAGCGCAGGACAGCCCGGCAGTGAAGCTTTCTTT. It translates to CASSAGQPGSEAFF. The whole variable domain, filled in from reference TRBV9 and TRBJ1-1, reads DSGVTQTPKHLITATGQRVTLRCSPRSGDLSVYWYQQSLDQGLQFLIQYYNGEERAKGNILERFSAQQFPDLHSELNLSSLELGDSALYFCASSAGQPGSEAFFGQGTRLTVV.

Notes on this clone: Other DNA sequences in this sample translate to the same CDR3. This sequence joins TRBV12-5 and TRBJ2-5; D remains unclear. This CDR3 region has 12 residues. The germline V and J ends were trimmed by 5 bases and 4 bases, with 8 bases remaining between them. Germline assignment: CDR1 LGHNT and CDR2 FRNRAP. The CDR3 here is CASGPRVETQYF. CDR3 sequence (DNA): TGTGCTAGTGGTCCCCGGGTAGAGACCCAGTACTTC.

V is TRBV3-1 (or the pseudogene TRBV3-2) and J is TRBJ1-2; D gene uncertain. Trimming stripped 4 bases from V and 5 bases from J, with 14 bases between. Germline V gene lookup returns CDR1 LGHDT and CDR2 YNNKEL (reference sequence). This CDR3 spans 14 amino acids. CDR3 sequence: CASSPAGRAYGYTF. The CDR3 coding sequence is TGTGCCAGCAGCCCGGCGGGGAGGGCTTATGGCTACACCTTC.

As for this clone: Relative to the germline gene, one junction end is altered; a read error may explain this. The chain couples TRBV4-1 to TRBJ2-4; 7 bases agree with TRBD1. The CDR3 loop spans 13 amino acids. CDR1 is MGHRA, CDR2 YSYEKL, per germline. This CDR3 is CASSQDRTGAPRF. In DNA, the CDR3 is TGCGCCAGCAGCCAAGATCGAACAGGGGCCCCTAGATTC.

The J gene is TRBJ1-6, the V gene TRBV7-2, with 7 bases identical to TRBD1. Germline V gives CDR1 SGHTA, CDR2 FQGNSA. J was trimmed by 6 bases and V by 3 bases; bases with no gene match: 8. The CDR3 totals 16 residues. The CDR3 bases are TGTGCCAGCAGCTTGTTGGCGGGACAGACTAATTCACCCCTCCACTTT. It is translated as CASSLLAGQTNSPLHF.

The rearrangement links TRBV11-3 to TRBJ2-1; D gene uncertain. This CDR3 is built from 15 residues. Per the germline V gene, CDR1 is SGHNT and CDR2 is YENEEA. V was pared by 2 bases and J by 1 base, with 9 bases between. In DNA, the CDR3 is TGTGCCAGCAGCTTAAATTGGCGGTCCTACAATGAGCAGTTCTTC. Encoded protein: CASSLNWRSYNEQFF.

This clone has only one observation. The chain couples TRBV7-2 to TRBJ1-1; no clear D. The V end lost 1 base, the J end lost 1 base, and 7 bases lay between the germline ends. The CDR3 extends over 14 amino acids. Germline values: CDR1 SGHTA, CDR2 FQGNSA. CDR3 sequence reads: CASSLGTTNTEAFF. DNA for the CDR3: TGTGCCAGCAGCTTAGGAACAACGAACACTGAAGCTTTCTTT.

The rearrangement uses TRBV9 and TRBJ1-2; D unresolved. The CDR3 extends over 13 amino acids. The germline V gene encodes CDR1 SGDLS and CDR2 YYNGEE. V shed 0 bases and J shed 7 bases, with 10 bases lying between them. The CDR3 loop reads CASSVAQVGGYTF. CDR3 nucleotides: TGTGCCAGCAGCGTAGCCCAGGTTGGTGGCTACACCTTC.

The rearrangement uses TRBV19 and TRBJ2-1, with 11 bases lining up with TRBD2. V shed 1 base, J shed 6 bases, and the junction held 2 bases outside the gene matches. CDR3 length equals 15 residues. Per the germline V gene, CDR1 is LNHDA and CDR2 is SQIVND (reference sequence). The DNA of the CDR3 is TGTGCCAGTAGTATAGTAACTAGCGGGAGCAATGAGCAGTTCTTC. Encoded protein: CASSIVTSGSNEQFF.

This clone was detected only once. The V and J genes are TRBV7-2 and TRBJ2-5; the match to TRBD2 covers 7 bases. Germline V gene sequence: CDR1 SGHTA, CDR2 FQGNSA. The CDR3 consists of 14 residues. With V trimmed by 3 bases and J by 5 bases, 6 bases remained unmatched. CDR3 residues: CASSFQSGRETQYF. The CDR3 coding sequence is TGTGCCAGCAGCTTTCAGTCCGGGAGGGAGACCCAGTACTTC.

This clone was observed a few times. The chain is built from TRBV4-1 and TRBJ2-7; D is possibly TRBD2 (6 bases). V was trimmed by 0 bases and J by 1 base, leaving 13 bases between them. Per germline, CDR1 MGHRA and CDR2 YSYEKL. The CDR3 has 16 amino acids. CDR3 in DNA: TGCGCCAGCAGCCAAGAGAGGGGTAGCGGATCCTACGAGCAGTACTTC. This sequence encodes CASSQERGSGSYEQYF.

The chain has TRBV6-5 and TRBJ1-6; D is possibly TRBD1 (6 bases). From germline, CDR1 is MNHEY and CDR2 SVGAGI. This CDR3 is 14 amino acids long. Trimming took off 7 bases at V and 9 bases at J, with 16 bases between the two ends. DNA of the CDR3: TGTGCCAGCACCAGGACAGTTAGGGGTTCACCCCTCCACTTT. Translating it yields CASTRTVRGSPLHF.

This chain uses TRBV6-5 with TRBJ2-1; tentative D call: TRBD2 (5 bases). The CDR3 runs 12 residues. The germline V and J ends were trimmed by 8 bases and 5 bases, with 10 bases remaining between them. In germline, CDR1 is MNHEY, CDR2 SVGAGI. The CDR3 here is CASRRSNNEQFF. The CDR3 nucleotides read TGTGCCAGCCGGAGGTCTAACAATGAGCAGTTCTTC.

The V call is TRBV7-6, the J call TRBJ1-6, with TRBD1 matching 7 bases. CDR1 and CDR2 (germline): SGHVS, FNYEAQ. This CDR3 region has 18 residues. Trimming took 5 bases from V and 3 from J; bases not matched to a gene: 13. For the CDR3, the DNA is TGTGCCAGCAGCGTAAGGACTTCCGGGACAGACTATAATTCACCCCTCCACTTT. Encoded protein: CASSVRTSGTDYNSPLHF.

This chain connects TRBV7-2 to TRBJ2-3, with D possibly matching TRBD1 (6 bases). The CDR3 runs to 11 residues. The V gene's germline CDR1 is SGHTA and CDR2 FQGNSA. V was pared by 7 bases and J by 4 bases, with 6 bases between. In DNA form, the CDR3 reads TGTGCCAGCACAGGGGCAGATACGCAGTATTTT. Its protein product is CASTGADTQYF.

The chain couples TRBV7-9 to TRBJ2-6; 7 bases agree with TRBD1. J was trimmed by 0 bases and V by 5 bases; bases with no gene match: 7. Germline loops: CDR1 SEHNR, CDR2 FQNEAQ (reference sequence). The CDR3 is made up of 17 amino acids. The CDR3 protein is CASSPGQALSGANVLTF. CDR3 nucleotide sequence: TGTGCCAGCAGCCCCGGACAGGCCCTCTCTGGGGCCAACGTCCTGACTTTC.

This chain joins TRBV29-1 and TRBJ1-4; a weak D match, TRBD1 (5 bases). Per germline, CDR1 SQVTM and CDR2 ANQGSEA. CDR3 length: 13 residues. Between the trimmed V and J ends, which lost 7 bases and 3 bases, there was a span of 12 bases. CDR3 sequence (DNA): TGCAGCGCTAGGGCAGGGTCTAATGAAAAACTGTTTTTT. Amino acid sequence: CSARAGSNEKLFF.

This clone is a singleton in its sample. The chain couples TRBV9 to TRBJ1-2; TRBD1 is a possible D gene (5 bases). Germline-derived CDR1 and CDR2 are SGDLS and YYNGEE. Trimming took 3 bases from V and 3 from J, leaving 9 bases between them. There are 13 residues in the CDR3. The DNA for the CDR3 is TGTGCCAGCAGCGGCAGGGAATACTATGGCTACACCTTC. Amino acids: CASSGREYYGYTF.

This CDR3 is CASSHLTGKMEKLFF. The CDR3 DNA is TGCGCCAGCAGCCATCTGACAGGGAAGATGGAAAAACTGTTTTTT. The V and J genes are TRBV4-3 and TRBJ1-4; 7 nucleotides line up with TRBD1. J gave up 8 bases and V 3 bases, and 9 bases lay outside the gene matches. Germline CDR1 and CDR2: LGHNA and YSLEER. CDR3 length equals 15 residues.

J is TRBJ2-5 and V is TRBV7-2; the match to TRBD2 covers 9 bases. V lost 5 bases and J lost 1; bases outside the gene matches: 11. CDR1 SGHTA and CDR2 FQGNSA come from the germline V gene. This CDR3 contains 17 residues. CDR3 protein: CASSPGGSGSAQETQYF. The CDR3, as DNA: TGTGCCAGCAGCCCAGGGGGTAGCGGGAGTGCCCAAGAGACCCAGTACTTC. Based on the CDR3 plus reference TRBV7-2 and TRBJ2-5, the full variable domain is GAGVSQSPSNKVTEKGKDVELRCDPISGHTALYWYRQSLGQGLEFLIYFQGNSAPDKSGLPSDRFSAERTGGSVSTLTIQRTQQEDSAVYLCASSPGGSGSAQETQYFGPGTRLLVL.